This T cell receptor (beta chain) was documented in a study of blood T cell repertoires in COVID-19. Assay used: immunoSEQ multiplex PCR; TCRdb lists only in-frame clones, some missing. The data hold some 400,000 clones, with around 87% observed a single time. CDR3 length: 16 residues. J gave up 2 bases and V 5 bases, and 8 bases lay outside the gene matches. Germline V CDR1 and CDR2: SGHTA, FQGNSA. Sequenced material: peripheral blood. The V gene is TRBV7-2, the J gene TRBJ2-1; 8 bases agree with TRBD1. The clonotype was recovered from a woman aged 60-70 years with COVID-19, enrolled during active disease. The CDR3 DNA follows: TGTGCCAGCAGCAGCGGACAGGGCACCCCCTACAATGAGCAGTTCTTC. Its protein is CASSSGQGTPYNEQFF. The whole variable domain, remainder taken from reference TRBV7-2 and TRBJ2-1, is GAGVSQSPSNKVTEKGKDVELRCDPISGHTALYWYRQSLGQGLEFLIYFQGNSAPDKSGLPSDRFSAERTGGSVSTLTIQRTQQEDSAVYLCASSSGQGTPYNEQFFGPGTRLTVL.